These 15 T cell receptor beta chains were sequenced from one sample in a study of T cell repertoires in cytomegalovirus infection. No cognate antigen is known for these TCRs. TCRdb called the reads again in MiXCR, with one record for every CDR3 protein. The repertoire includes fewer than 1,000,000 distinct CDR3 sequences, approximately 31% of them detected once, and roughly 12% sits in the top ten. Specimen: cultured CD8+ T cells from PBMCs, collected from culture after CMV antigen stimulation. Every receptor here comes from a human donor in good health (CMV status not recorded). Some clones in this sample may be carry-over from other donors' samples.

This clonotype appeared a single time. The chain carries TRBV5-1 and TRBJ1-1; TRBD1 matches 7 bases. The germline gives CDR1 SGHRS, CDR2 YFSETQ. V was pared by 2 bases and J by 6 bases, with 7 bases of the junction left unmatched. This CDR3 contains 14 residues. The CDR3 DNA is TGCGCCAGCAGCTTACAGGGGTCGGTCGCTGAAGCTTTCTTT. This translates into CASSLQGSVAEAFF.

This clonotype was picked up a small number of times. This chain uses TRBV12-5 with TRBJ2-1; TRBD1 is a possible D gene (5 bases). The CDR3 contains 12 residues. Deletions cut 8 bases from V and 6 bases from J, with 11 bases between. The germline V gene has CDR1 LGHNT and CDR2 FRNRAP. CDR3 sequence reads: CASFQGRNEQFF. DNA for the CDR3: TGTGCTAGTTTCCAGGGTCGCAATGAGCAGTTCTTC.

Of note for this clonotype: A much more abundant neighbour one base away suggests this may be a read error. The rearrangement joins TRBV7-3 to TRBJ2-1; D remains ambiguous. CDR1 is SGHTA and CDR2 is FQGTGA in the germline V gene. The CDR3 is 13 residues long. The CDR3 DNA reads as TGTGCCTGCAGCTTAAATGGTGGGAATGAGCAGTTCTTC. This codes for CACSLNGGNEQFF.

Notes on this clonotype: This may stem from a read error, because a much larger clone lies one nucleotide away. The rearrangement joins TRBV7-6 to TRBJ2-2; D tentatively fits TRBD1 or TRBD2 (6 bases each). From germline, CDR1 is SGHVS and CDR2 FNYEAQ. This CDR3 comprises 15 residues. The V and J ends lost 5 bases and 6 bases respectively, with 16 bases between them. CDR3 coding DNA: TGTGCCAGCAGCGGCCTGGGGGGCATGGCCGGGGAGCTGTTTTTT. Protein product: CASSGLGGMAGELFF. Supplemented by reference TRBV7-6 and TRBJ2-2, the full variable domain reads GAGVSQSPRYKVTKRGQDVALRCDPISGHVSLYWYRQALGQGPEFLTYFNYEAQQDKSGLPNDRFSAERPEGSISTLTIQRTEQRDSAMYRCASSGLGGMAGELFFGEGSRLTVL.

The rearrangement joins TRBV3-1 to TRBJ2-3; possibly TRBD1 for D (7 bases). In germline, CDR1 is LGHDT, CDR2 YNNKEL (reference sequence). The V gene lost 4 bases and the J gene lost 5 bases, with 16 bases spanning the gap. The CDR3 contains 15 residues. The CDR3 region is CASSLPPGGQDTQYF. CDR3 nucleotides: TGTGCCAGCAGCCTCCCTCCAGGGGGGCAAGATACGCAGTATTTT.

This clonotype was seen a few times. The chain has TRBV7-8 and TRBJ2-2; no clear D. V was cut by 6 bases and J by 3 bases, with 23 bases left in between. CDR1 and CDR2 (germline): SGHVS, FQNEAQ. The CDR3 length is 18 residues. CDR3: CASRSSSHGETYTGELFF. CDR3 DNA: TGTGCCAGCAGGTCAAGTAGTCACGGAGAGACATACACCGGGGAGCTGTTTTTT.

This clonotype showed up many times. This sequence joins TRBV7-2 and TRBJ1-5; no reliable D call. Looked up from germline, CDR1 is SGHTA and CDR2 is FQGNSA. Trimming stripped 1 base from V and 0 bases from J, with 10 bases between. This CDR3 has 16 residues. The chain's CDR3 is CASSLVSQYSNQPQHF. The CDR3 DNA sequence: TGTGCCAGCAGCTTAGTAAGTCAGTATAGCAATCAGCCCCAGCATTTT. Drawing the rest from reference TRBV7-2 and TRBJ1-5, the complete variable domain is GAGVSQSPSNKVTEKGKDVELRCDPISGHTALYWYRQSLGQGLEFLIYFQGNSAPDKSGLPSDRFSAERTGGSVSTLTIQRTQQEDSAVYLCASSLVSQYSNQPQHFGDGTRLSIL.

This clonotype has just a few counts. V usage is TRBV7-8 and J usage is TRBJ1-5; D might be TRBD1 (5 bases). With 1 base removed from V and 1 base from J, the gap between germline ends came to 17 bases. The CDR3 is 18 residues long. CDR1 and CDR2 (germline): SGHVS, FQNEAQ. CDR3 nucleotides: TGTGCCAGCAGCTTAGAGGGGTGGCAGACCACAAGCAATCAGCCCCAGCATTTT. It encodes CASSLEGWQTTSNQPQHF.

V usage is TRBV7-6 and J usage is TRBJ2-7; possibly TRBD1 for D (5 bases). This CDR3 region has 17 residues. V shed 5 bases and J shed 7 bases, with 27 bases lying between them. CDR1 and CDR2 from the germline V gene are SGHVS and FNYEAQ. The CDR3 loop is CASSPGSAAGQPGEQYV. For the CDR3, the DNA is TGTGCCAGCAGCCCAGGGTCGGCGGCAGGTCAGCCGGGTGAGCAGTACGTC.

The chain recombines TRBV19 with TRBJ2-7; tentative D call: TRBD2 (7 bases). Trimming shortened V by 5 bases and J by 4 bases, and 18 bases separated the two germline ends. Per germline, CDR1 LNHDA and CDR2 SQIVND (reference sequence). The CDR3 totals 15 residues. Written as DNA, the CDR3 is TGTGCCAGTAGTCGGAGCGGGGACAACCATTACGAGCAGTACTTC. It yields the protein CASSRSGDNHYEQYF.

This clonotype appeared many times. This rearrangement joins TRBV7-2 to TRBJ2-1; D unresolved. Germline V gives CDR1 SGHTA, CDR2 FQGNSA. Trimming pared 5 bases from V and 8 bases from J, leaving 10 bases between. This CDR3 is 12 amino acids long. The CDR3 DNA follows: TGTGCCAGCAGCCCTCTTGGAGATGAGCAGTTCTTC. Protein sequence: CASSPLGDEQFF.

The chain combines TRBV2 with TRBJ1-1, with D possibly matching TRBD1 (5 bases). V was pared by 3 bases and J by 3 bases, with 8 bases between. CDR3 length: 13 residues. CDR1 SNHLY and CDR2 FYNNEI come from the germline V gene. In nucleotides, the CDR3 is TGTGCCAGCAGTGATGGGGGGGACACTGAAGCTTTCTTT. It encodes CASSDGGDTEAFF.

In this sample, this clonotype turned up a few times. The genes are TRBV28 and TRBJ1-2, with 7 bases lining up with TRBD1. The germline CDR1 and CDR2 sequences are MDHEN and SYDVKM. V was clipped by 8 bases and J by 5 bases; unmatched bases: 5. This CDR3 contains 12 residues. The CDR3 region is CASATGYYGYTF. The CDR3 coding sequence is TGTGCCAGCGCGACAGGGTATTATGGCTACACCTTC.

V gene TRBV6-1 combines with J gene TRBJ1-2; perhaps TRBD1 as D (5 bases). The ends were cut back, 6 bases at V and 2 bases at J, with 10 bases in the middle. Germline CDR1 and CDR2: MNHNS and SASEGT. This CDR3 region has 13 residues. For the CDR3, the DNA is TGTGCCAGCAGGGGACTGCCCAACTATGGCTACACCTTC. This translates into CASRGLPNYGYTF.

This chain uses TRBV2 with TRBJ2-7; D may correspond to TRBD1 or TRBD2 (5 bases each). V was shortened by 8 bases and J by 5 bases, with 16 bases between the two germline ends. Germline V gene sequence: CDR1 SNHLY, CDR2 FYNNEI. The CDR3 covers 13 residues. Here the CDR3 DNA reads TGTGCCAGCGGGAAGGGGTTTAGCGACGAGCAGTACTTC. It translates to CASGKGFSDEQYF.